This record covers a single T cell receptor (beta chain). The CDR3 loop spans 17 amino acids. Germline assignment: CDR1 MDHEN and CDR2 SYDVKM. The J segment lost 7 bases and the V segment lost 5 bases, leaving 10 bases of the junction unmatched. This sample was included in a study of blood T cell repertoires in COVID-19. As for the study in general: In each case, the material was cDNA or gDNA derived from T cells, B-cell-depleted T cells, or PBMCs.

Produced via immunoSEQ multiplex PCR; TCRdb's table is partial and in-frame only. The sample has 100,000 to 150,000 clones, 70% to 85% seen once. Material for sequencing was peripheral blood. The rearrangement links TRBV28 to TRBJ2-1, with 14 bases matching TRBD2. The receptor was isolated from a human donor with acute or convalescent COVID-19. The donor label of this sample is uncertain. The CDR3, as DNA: TGTGCCAGCAGTCCCAATAGACTAGCGGGGGGGAGGAATGAGCAGTTCTTC. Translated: CASSPNRLAGGRNEQFF. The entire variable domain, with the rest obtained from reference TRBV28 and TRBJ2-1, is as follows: DVKVTQSSRYLVKRTGEKVFLECVQDMDHENMFWYRQDPGLGLRLIYFSYDVKMKEKGDIPEGYSVSREKKERFSLILESASTNQTSMYLCASSPNRLAGGRNEQFFGPGTRLTVL.